The 5 T cell receptor beta chains given below trace back to one sample, sequenced in a study of blood T cell repertoires in COVID-19. Libraries were prepared by immunoSEQ multiplex PCR; TCRdb keeps only in-frame clonotypes and omits some of them. The sample gives tens of thousands of clones, 85% of which show up once; about 13% is in the top ten. The sequenced sample was peripheral blood. The receptors stem from a woman aged 70-85 years in a cohort sampled during active COVID-19.

J is TRBJ2-1 and V is TRBV5-1; 7 positions agree with TRBD2. Germline V gives CDR1 SGHRS, CDR2 YFSETQ. The J segment lost 4 bases and the V segment lost 4 bases, leaving 5 bases of the junction unmatched. The CDR3 length is 14 residues. The CDR3 region is CASSAGTTYNEQFF. In DNA form, the CDR3 reads TGCGCCAGCAGCGCCGGGACTACTTACAATGAGCAGTTCTTC.

CDR3 amino acids: CAWRLSVYDEQYF. DNA of the CDR3: TGTGCCTGGAGACTATCCGTCTACGACGAGCAGTACTTC. V gene TRBV30 combines with J gene TRBJ2-7, with no clear D. V lost 3 bases, J lost 5 bases, and 14 bases lay in between. Germline V CDR1 and CDR2: GTSNPN, SVGIG (reference sequence). The CDR3 consists of 13 residues.

The genes are TRBV4-1 and TRBJ1-6, with 9 bases that match TRBD1. CDR3 length: 15 residues. Germline CDR1 reads MGHRA; CDR2 reads YSYEKL. With V trimmed by 4 bases and J by 8 bases, 6 bases remained unmatched. The CDR3 spells CASSLRDREYSPLHF. The CDR3 DNA is TGCGCCAGCAGCCTCAGGGACAGGGAATATTCACCCCTCCACTTT.

This clone occurred a few times. This sequence joins TRBV25-1 and TRBJ1-2, with D possibly TRBD1 on 5 matching bases. The CDR3 contains 13 residues. Germline V lookup: CDR1 MGHDK, CDR2 SYGVNS. V shed 0 bases and J shed 8 bases, with 10 bases lying between them. This CDR3 is CASSEYGWGGYTF. Here the CDR3 DNA reads TGTGCCAGCAGTGAATATGGTTGGGGCGGCTACACCTTC.

V gene TRBV10-3 combines with J gene TRBJ1-5; D not certain. The CDR3 is made up of 14 amino acids. In germline, CDR1 is ENHRY, CDR2 SYGVKD. V shed 2 bases and J shed 5 bases, with 10 bases lying between them. The CDR3 DNA sequence: TGTGCCATCAGTGAGAGGCGGGGAGATCAGCCCCAGCATTTT. Amino acid sequence: CAISERRGDQPQHF.